This TCR beta chain was observed in a study of blood T cell repertoires in COVID-19. Looked up from germline, CDR1 is MRHNA and CDR2 is SNTAGT. V lost 3 bases, J lost 4 bases, and 7 bases stayed unmatched. The CDR3 extends over 15 amino acids. Clones were read by immunoSEQ multiplex PCR, and TCRdb kept only the in-frame ones, dropping some. The repertoire includes around 130,000 clones, around 88% of them detected once, and around 19% sits in the top ten. What was sequenced was peripheral blood. This chain connects TRBV6-4 to TRBJ2-5, with TRBD2 identical over 8 bases. This receptor was identified in a man aged 45 to 65 with active or convalescent COVID-19. This CDR3 is CASSEFGRAGETQYF. As DNA, the CDR3 is TGTGCCAGCAGTGAGTTCGGGAGGGCCGGAGAGACCCAGTACTTC.